This passage covers 23 T cell receptor beta chains from one sample sequenced in a study of CD8 T cells in Susac syndrome. Random hexamers served to reverse transcribe about 0.45 to 1 ug RNA. TCRdb re-derived calls from the immunoSEQ multiplex PCR reads in MiXCR, one entry per CDR3 protein. The table has 120,000 to 150,000 distinct CDR3 sequences, over 85% seen once. Sequences were obtained from CD8+ T cells from PBMCs. The receptors were sampled from a human donor in good health.

V and J are TRBV7-8 and TRBJ2-7; D remains ambiguous. V gave up 2 bases and J gave up 7 bases, with 21 bases separating them. The CDR3 covers 16 residues. CDR1 and CDR2 (germline): SGHVS, FQNEAQ. The CDR3 loop reads CASSLPMSPAPGEQYF. The DNA of the CDR3 is TGTGCCAGCAGCTTACCAATGAGTCCGGCCCCTGGGGAGCAGTACTTC.

The chain carries TRBV4-1 and TRBJ1-2; D possibly corresponds to TRBD1 (5 bases). This CDR3 comprises 12 residues. Per the germline V gene, CDR1 is MGHRA and CDR2 is YSYEKL. Trimming cost V 5 bases and J 7 bases, with 11 bases left between them. CDR3 sequence: CASSGAPSGYTF. For the CDR3, the DNA is TGCGCCAGCAGCGGGGCCCCATCTGGCTACACCTTC.

The chain uses TRBV29-1 and TRBJ2-7; D is unresolved. This CDR3 spans 12 amino acids. Germline loops: CDR1 SQVTM, CDR2 ANQGSEA. The V end lost 4 bases, the J end lost 3 bases, and 10 bases lay between the germline ends. The DNA for the CDR3 is TGCAGCGTTGTAAGTCAGGACTACGAGCAGTACTTC. It specifies CSVVSQDYEQYF.

V and J are TRBV27 and TRBJ2-1, with TRBD2 matching 12 bases. Per germline, CDR1 MNHEY and CDR2 SMNVEV (reference sequence). This CDR3 has 15 amino acids. Trimming at V came to 5 bases and at J to 8 bases, leaving 7 bases not matched to a gene. The CDR3 bases are TGTGCCAGCAGTCCGGGGACTAGCGGGTACTATGAGCAGTTCTTC. Amino acids: CASSPGTSGYYEQFF.

The genes are TRBV30 and TRBJ2-7; D is possibly TRBD2 (5 bases). The germline gives CDR1 GTSNPN, CDR2 SVGIG (reference sequence). V was trimmed by 2 bases and J by 7 bases, leaving 21 bases between them. CDR3 length: 15 residues. Here the CDR3 reads CAWSFLAGSWDEQYF. The CDR3, as DNA: TGTGCCTGGAGTTTTCTGGCGGGTAGTTGGGATGAGCAGTACTTC. Filled out from reference TRBV30 and TRBJ2-7, the complete variable domain reads SQTIHQWPATLVQPVGSPLSLECTVEGTSNPNLYWYRQAAGRGLQLLFYSVGIGQISSEVPQNLSASRPQDRQFILSSKKLLLSDSGFYLCAWSFLAGSWDEQYFGPGTRLTVT.

J is TRBJ2-1 and V is TRBV2; unclear D gene. Germline assignment: CDR1 SNHLY and CDR2 FYNNEI. The CDR3 is 14 residues long. Trimming took off 3 bases at V and 9 bases at J, with 15 bases between the two ends. The CDR3 region is CASSEGYSLSEQFF. The DNA of the CDR3 is TGTGCCAGCAGTGAGGGTTACTCGTTGAGTGAGCAGTTCTTC.

This clonotype was found once. The chain uses TRBV25-1 and TRBJ2-7; D may be TRBD2 (5 bases). CDR1 is MGHDK, CDR2 SYGVNS, per germline. V was pared by 6 bases and J by 6 bases, with 18 bases between. The CDR3 is made up of 14 amino acids. CDR3 nucleotide sequence: TGTGCCAGCAGCCTGGCGGGCGTTGCGTTCGAGCAGTACTTC. Translating gives CASSLAGVAFEQYF.

The V call is TRBV12-3 or TRBV12-4, the J call TRBJ1-1, with no clear D. Trimming pared 5 bases from V and 6 bases from J, leaving 10 bases between. This CDR3 has 12 amino acids. The chain's CDR3 is CASSVLVPEAFF. For the CDR3, the DNA is TGTGCCAGCAGTGTCCTGGTGCCTGAAGCTTTCTTT.

The V gene is TRBV12-3 or TRBV12-4, the J gene TRBJ2-5; D might be TRBD1 (5 bases). CDR3 size: 13 residues. The V and J ends lost 8 bases and 5 bases respectively, with 15 bases between them. CDR3 nucleotides: TGTGCCAGCTATGGTCAGGGCACGGAGACCCAGTACTTC. It yields the protein CASYGQGTETQYF.

The V gene is TRBV2, the J gene TRBJ2-3; D call uncertain. Trimming took 4 bases from V and 0 from J, leaving 14 bases between them. Germline assignment: CDR1 SNHLY and CDR2 FYNNEI. The CDR3 is made up of 16 amino acids. CDR3 in amino acids: CASSAPRPISTDTQYF. The DNA of the CDR3 is TGTGCCAGCAGTGCTCCCCGCCCAATTAGCACAGATACGCAGTATTTT.

This chain joins TRBV7-9 and TRBJ2-3; 14 bases align to TRBD2. CDR3 size: 16 residues. Trimming cost V 5 bases and J 6 bases; bases outside gene matches: 7. Germline CDR1 and CDR2: SEHNR and FQNEAQ (reference sequence). CDR3 coding DNA: TGTGCCAGCAGCGCCAGGACTAGCGGGAGGATGGATACGCAGTATTTT. Translated, it gives CASSARTSGRMDTQYF. The whole variable domain, remainder taken from reference TRBV7-9 and TRBJ2-3, is DTGVSQNPRHKITKRGQNVTFRCDPISEHNRLYWYRQTLGQGPEFLTYFQNEAQLEKSRLLSDRFSAERPKGSFSTLEIQRTEQGDSAMYLCASSARTSGRMDTQYFGPGTRLTVL.

V and J are TRBV20-1 and TRBJ2-7; TRBD2 agrees at 11 bases. This CDR3 has 14 residues. V dropped 4 bases and J dropped 5; count of bases not matched to a gene: 7. Germline values: CDR1 DFQATT, CDR2 SNEGSKA (reference sequence). In DNA, the CDR3 is TGCAGTGCTAACCGACTAGCGGGAAAGGACGAGCAGTACTTC. Protein: CSANRLAGKDEQYF.

This clonotype showed up just once. The rearrangement links TRBV3-1 to TRBJ2-5; D is undetermined. CDR3 length equals 11 residues. Trimming left V 8 bases short and J 4 bases short, with 8 bases between. In germline, CDR1 is LGHDT, CDR2 YNNKEL (reference sequence). CDR3 in amino acids: CASLSAETQYF. In nucleotides, the CDR3 is TGTGCCAGCCTTTCGGCAGAGACCCAGTACTTC.

J is TRBJ2-1 and V is TRBV28; TRBD2 aligns across 11 bases. Trimming cost V 6 bases and J 0 bases; bases outside gene matches: 19. This CDR3 has 21 residues. Germline V gives CDR1 MDHEN, CDR2 SYDVKM. CDR3 residues: CASSSLLLAGDKPHSYNEQFF. The DNA of the CDR3 is TGTGCCAGCAGCTCCCTCTTACTAGCGGGAGATAAGCCACACTCCTACAATGAGCAGTTCTTC.

This rearrangement joins TRBV20-1 to TRBJ2-1, with TRBD2 matching over 12 bases. This CDR3 region has 16 residues. V was pared by 6 bases and J by 0 bases, with 6 bases of the junction left unmatched. CDR1 DFQATT and CDR2 SNEGSKA come from the germline V gene (reference sequence). The CDR3 DNA reads as TGCAGTGCAGTGACTAGCGGGGGCGCCTCCTACAATGAGCAGTTCTTC. This gives the protein CSAVTSGGASYNEQFF.

The chain joins TRBV30 to TRBJ1-4, with a tentative D call TRBD1 (6 bases). This CDR3 comprises 14 residues. The V gene lost 3 bases and the J gene lost 11 bases, with 19 bases spanning the gap. Germline V gives CDR1 GTSNPN, CDR2 SVGIG (reference sequence). The CDR3 region has the DNA TGTGCCTGGAGGAAGGATGGGGGGCACGCGAAACTGTTTTTT. Residues: CAWRKDGGHAKLFF.

V usage is TRBV20-1 and J usage is TRBJ2-1; 8 bases map to TRBD2. Germline trimming cut 1 base from V and 8 bases from J; bases unmatched to any gene: 13. CDR1 DFQATT and CDR2 SNEGSKA come from the germline V gene (reference sequence). The CDR3 has 16 residues. The CDR3 nucleotides are TGCAGTGCTAGAGCCATGGTGAGCGGGAGAGCCCATGAGCAGTTCTTC. Translating gives CSARAMVSGRAHEQFF.

J is TRBJ2-7 and V is TRBV14; TRBD2 aligns across 8 bases. This CDR3 is 16 amino acids long. CDR1 is SGHDN, CDR2 FVKESK, per germline. The V and J ends lost 3 bases and 3 bases, in that order; junction bases with no gene match: 10. This chain's CDR3 is CASSQPSASGHYEQYF. The DNA for the CDR3 is TGTGCCAGCAGCCAGCCGAGTGCTAGCGGGCACTACGAGCAGTACTTC. Supplemented by reference TRBV14 and TRBJ2-7, the full variable domain reads EAGVTQFPSHSVIEKGQTVTLRCDPISGHDNLYWYRRVMGKEIKFLLHFVKESKQDESGMPNNRFLAERTGGTYSTLKVQPAELEDSGVYFCASSQPSASGHYEQYFGPGTRLTVT.

This rearrangement joins TRBV4-3 to TRBJ2-1; no reliable D call. The V gene's germline CDR1 is LGHNA and CDR2 YSLEER. V gave up 0 bases and J gave up 1 base, with 7 bases separating them. The CDR3 runs to 15 residues. This CDR3 reads CASSQDLGSYNEQFF. CDR3 coding DNA: TGCGCCAGCAGCCAAGATCTTGGGTCCTACAATGAGCAGTTCTTC.

This chain uses TRBV27 with TRBJ2-3; D could derive from TRBD1 or TRBD2 (6 bases each). The CDR3 totals 17 residues. V lost 0 bases to trimming and J lost 0 bases, with 13 bases between them. CDR1 and CDR2 from the germline V gene are MNHEY and SMNVEV (reference sequence). CDR3: CASSLSGQLASTDTQYF. CDR3 coding DNA: TGTGCCAGCAGTTTATCGGGACAACTAGCTAGCACAGATACGCAGTATTTT.

V and J are TRBV7-9 and TRBJ2-1, with 9 bases fitting TRBD1. The CDR3 has 15 residues. The J segment lost 7 bases and the V segment lost 3 bases, leaving 7 bases of the junction unmatched. The germline CDR1 and CDR2 sequences are SEHNR and FQNEAQ (reference sequence). Written as DNA, the CDR3 is TGTGCCAGCAGCTTTGGTACAGGGGGCTTTAATGAGCAGTTCTTC. It is translated as CASSFGTGGFNEQFF.

The CDR3 protein is CASSLAGLTYEQYF. CDR3 nucleotides: TGTGCCAGCAGTTTGGCGGGACTAACCTACGAGCAGTACTTC. The chain links TRBV27 to TRBJ2-7; 7 nucleotides agree with TRBD2. Germline V gives CDR1 MNHEY, CDR2 SMNVEV (reference sequence). V lost 3 bases to trimming and J lost 2 bases; unmatched junction nucleotides: 4. The length of the CDR3 is 14 residues.

V gene TRBV20-1 combines with J gene TRBJ2-3; D tentatively reads TRBD1 or TRBD2 (5 bases each). Germline CDR1 is DFQATT and CDR2 is SNEGSKA (reference sequence). The CDR3 spans 15 residues. Trimming took off 3 bases at V and 1 base at J, with 14 bases between the two ends. The CDR3 nucleotides read TGCAGTGCTAGGACAGATGGGGGACGCACAGATACGCAGTATTTT. Translation gives CSARTDGGRTDTQYF.